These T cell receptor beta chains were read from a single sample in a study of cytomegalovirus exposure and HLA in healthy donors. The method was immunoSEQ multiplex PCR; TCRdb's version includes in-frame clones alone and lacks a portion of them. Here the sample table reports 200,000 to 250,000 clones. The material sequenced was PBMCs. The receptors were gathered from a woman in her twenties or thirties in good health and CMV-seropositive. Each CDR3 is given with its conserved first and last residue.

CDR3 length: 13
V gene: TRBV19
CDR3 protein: CASSTQINYGYTF

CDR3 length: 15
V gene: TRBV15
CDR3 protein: CATSADLAGGNEQFF

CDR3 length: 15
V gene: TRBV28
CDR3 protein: CASSLRGTRTDTQYF

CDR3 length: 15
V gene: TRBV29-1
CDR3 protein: CSVGGLADFTDTQYF

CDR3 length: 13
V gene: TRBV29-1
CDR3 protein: CSVGDRSYQPQHF

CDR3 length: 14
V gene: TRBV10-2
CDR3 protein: CASRGGSLSYEQYF

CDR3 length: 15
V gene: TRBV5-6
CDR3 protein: CASSWDLGVSGELFF

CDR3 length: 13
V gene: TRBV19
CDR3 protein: CARTFRVPHEQYF

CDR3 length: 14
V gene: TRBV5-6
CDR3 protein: CASSSSGRADTQYF

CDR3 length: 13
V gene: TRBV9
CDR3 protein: CASSVSRAGELFF

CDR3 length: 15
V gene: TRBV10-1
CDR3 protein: CASSEPGTSRGEQFF

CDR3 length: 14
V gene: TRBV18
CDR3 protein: CASSRGLGNTEAFF

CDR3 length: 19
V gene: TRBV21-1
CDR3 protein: CASSVWRVWRTSANYGYTF

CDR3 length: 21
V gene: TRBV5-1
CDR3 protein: CASSLAYVSPITTGASYEQYF

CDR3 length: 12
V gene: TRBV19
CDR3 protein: CASSGTYNEQFF

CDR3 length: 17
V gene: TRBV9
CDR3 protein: CASSVIQGAGVSDTQYF